This T cell receptor beta chain is from a study of beta chain features in type 1 diabetes. Broader study findings: In patients and controls equally, PCR might favor templates that are shorter.

Via CD45RO/CCR7/CD25/CD127/CD95/CD27, cells of the CD4+ naive, central memory, regulatory and stem cell-like memory subsets were sorted. Purity (above 95%) was reached by all sorted populations. This CDR3 has 15 residues. V was cut by 2 bases and J by 4 bases, with 14 bases left in between. Germline CDR1 SGHTA, CDR2 FQGTGA. Isolated RNA was reverse transcribed in full, so expressed TCRB transcripts were sequenced. Sequenced by immunoSEQ multiplex PCR; TCRdb stores in-frame clones only, minus some. This sample yields 35,000 to 50,000 clones, of which about 50% are seen a single time; around 0.25% belongs to the top ten. This clone has a handful of counts. Its antigen is unidentified.

Input material: stem cell memory CD4+ T cells from blood. The gene calls are TRBV7-3 and TRBJ2-5; a possible D gene is TRBD2 (6 bases). The clonotype was recovered from a woman in her 30s in good health. DNA for the CDR3: TGTGCCAGCAGCTTATCGGGAGCAAGAGGAGAGACCCAGTACTTC. Translation gives CASSLSGARGETQYF.